This TCR beta chain stems from a study of cytomegalovirus exposure and HLA in healthy donors (dated by TCRdb to 2015 to 2018). In the study overall: According to an earlier analysis of around 600 of the donors, 150 million to 200 million T cells yielded some 110 million unique TCR beta sequences and 276 Gb of sequence data. In addition to the first cohort of approximately 670 subjects, a separate validation cohort of 130 or so different subjects was used. Roughly 290 gigabases of sequencing data and around 85 million unique TCR sequences made up an early release that covered roughly 670 HLA-typed donors. Of the roughly 400 genotyped donors, around 81% fell in the genetic ancestry cluster associated with self-reported Caucasian donors. Genome-wide SNP genotypes for about three fifths of the roughly 700 donors were used in a later genetic analysis, which treated that subset as a discovery cohort. The number of donors typed differed by locus, with 629-630 for A, B, C, DRB1 and DQB1, more than 500 for DQA1, 600 to 610 for DPA1, and 472 for DPB1. Every discovery cohort repertoire had been produced on one sequencing platform. The study combined high-throughput TCR immunosequencing, statistical association of individual TCRs with disease status, and machine learning to predict cytomegalovirus infection status. In an earlier analysis of a few hundred of the donors, high-throughput TCR beta sequencing was used to judge whether each TCR beta V gene segment behaved as functional or pseudogenic. Rather than drawing on any new phenotypic data, the later analysis identified candidate immune exposures from TCR beta sequences and the way those sequences occurred across donors. A later analysis re-analyzed previously published TCR beta repertoires from roughly 690 donors and added high-resolution HLA genotyping to study TCR occurrence patterns. The study aimed to test whether signatures of past pathogen exposure could be identified by cataloging public T cell receptors. Among some 400 genotyped donors of the cohort, an average of around 250,000 unique TCR beta nucleotide sequences was sequenced per donor, of which roughly 18% were non-productive. Donor age, sex, ethnicity and CMV serostatus were collected together with the repertoire data. Using immunosequencing, the study profiled T cell repertoires from fewer than 850 subjects and related those repertoires to cytomegalovirus serostatus. Class I and class II HLA loci were covered by the typing at four-digit resolution. Roughly five DR-DQ haplotypes were treated as single units for association and clustering because of strong linkage in the cohort.

The CDR3 runs 15 residues from the cysteine to the phenylalanine. Only the CDR3 region is kept as DNA, spanning 45 bases read in frame from base 1. CDR1 MNHEY and CDR2 SVGAGI were looked up in the germline V gene. Unmatched junction bases come to 2, with V trimmed by 2 bases and J by 6 bases. The library was generated by the immunoSEQ multiplex PCR assay. For the multiplex PCR, a mixture combining 60 forward primers for TCR Vbeta segments and 13 reverse primers for TCR Jbeta segments was used. Amplification of the CDR3 region of rearranged TCR beta genes was performed with a multiplex PCR assay on genomic DNA. The Illumina HiSeq System was used to sequence the amplified TCR beta libraries as 87-base-pair reads. Concerning the study's data processing: Across the 640 or so repertoires, a later analysis counted 78 million or so unique TCR beta chains, roughly 11 million of which were shared by at least two donors. A nearest-neighbor algorithm error-corrected the raw reads and collapsed the reads into unique sequences, merging closely related sequences to remove PCR and sequencing errors. CDR3 sequences were aligned to IMGT reference sequences to assign V, D and J gene segments. For a sequence to be retained, a match of at least six nucleotides to both a V gene segment and a J gene segment was required. Rearrangements were called productive when the CDR3 lacked stop codons and stayed in frame with V and J; all others were non-productive. Following IMGT convention, CDR3 was defined as the stretch from the second conserved V-encoded cysteine up to the conserved J-encoded phenylalanine. The earlier analysis of 500 to 750 of the donors excluded any sequence lacking an unambiguous match to a single V gene segment. In an earlier analysis of almost 600 of the donors, a V segment was called functional when productive rearrangements were above 56.7%, and segregating when the standard deviation between donors exceeded 5%. To diagnose cytomegalovirus status from the catalog of TCR beta chain sequences, a statistical classification framework was built. V and J gene assignment, in a later analysis, came from comparing TCR nucleotide sequences with IMGT/GENE-DB human TR gene sequences. The TCRdist pipeline was used in a later analysis to assign CDR3 sequences and most-parsimonious VDJ recombination scenarios. In a later analysis, each TCR beta chain was defined by its CDR3 amino acid sequence together with its V-gene family, and reads without a unique V-gene family were excluded. A later analysis removed 550 to 700 highly shared, low-generation-probability nucleotide sequences to deal with suspected cross-contamination and a sequencing artifact. For each public chain, a later analysis derived a clonal expansion index from normalized ranks of inferred template counts within each repertoire. Generation probabilities in a later analysis came from a VDJ recombination model fitted to out-of-frame rearrangements, and those results were checked against IGoR. In a later analysis, hypergeometric tests were used to score TCR-TCR, TCR-HLA and TCR-CMV co-occurrence, with a repertoire-size bias correction applied to TCR pairs. In a later analysis, false discovery rates were estimated by permuting HLA or CMV assignments 20 times. In a later analysis, co-occurring TCRs were grouped using DBSCAN, with TCRdist sequence similarity added in when clustering inside HLA-allele-positive subsets. Repertoires with fewer than 30,000 or more than 120,000 public chains, plus five repertoires with anomalous nucleotide sharing, were excluded from co-occurrence clustering. The table comes from immuneACCESS by way of TCRdb, which keeps in-frame sequences with V and J called. Part of the clones is missing from these tables; in studies checked, under half for an unresolved V gene and the rest for unknown reasons. That table furnishes V, J and clone size, whereas the DNA furnished D and trimming. Across this sample there are about 59,000 clones, with approximately 80% seen only once. The ten top clones hold less than 2% of the sample.

Study-wide findings and limitations: Strong co-occurrence of HLA alleles, especially DR and DQ, made assigning TCR associations to individual alleles difficult. According to a later analysis, most CMV-associated TCR beta chains appeared to be HLA-restricted, and the HLA associations seemed to be driven largely by CMV exposure. According to a later analysis, TCR association rates differed among HLA loci, with DRB1 alleles showing the most associated TCRs and HLA-C alleles showing the fewest. The study gave a list of 150 to 200 TCR beta chains associated with cytomegalovirus. A later analysis reported that several top co-occurrence clusters appeared linked to parvovirus B19, influenza, CMV and Epstein-Barr virus. A later analysis found that HLA-associated TCR beta chains were more clonally expanded and had lower generation probabilities than equally common non-associated chains. Roughly uniform sequencing depth across donors was assumed in presence/absence analyses, although this assumption may not hold. Linkage disequilibrium might explain the correlated functional status among segregating V segments, but an unknown experimental factor could not be excluded. Across donors, most TCR sequences were observed very rarely, whereas some public TCRs were present in many individuals. CMV serostatus was the only immune exposure information available for the cohort. According to the authors, the approach could potentially be generalized to other disease states and immunological phenotypes. A few of the identified cytomegalovirus-associated TCR beta chains were confirmed in vitro to be specific for cytomegalovirus antigens. Broadly in line with IMGT annotations, most TCR beta V segments showed up in productive rearrangements about 87% or about 30% of the time in an earlier analysis of approximately 640 of the donors. A later genetic analysis associated a missense DCLRE1C variant with V-gene and J-gene trimming of TCR beta chains, and an independent cohort replicated the association. A further reported finding was that TCR beta sequences accurately predicted the HLA-A and HLA-B alleles for most subjects in the first cohort. In a later analysis, some 18,000 TCR beta sequences were associated with specific HLA alleles at a false discovery rate of 0.05. In a later genetic analysis, fewer N-insertions in productive TCRs were reported among donors in an Asian-associated ancestry cluster than the roughly 640-donor mean. HLA typing was unavailable for some donors at each locus, so association tests used only the typed subset. A group of highly shared sequence variants was considered likely to be a technical artifact of the sequencing pipeline. Cytomegalovirus status was reported to be diagnosed by the classifier with high specificity and sensitivity in both the original and validation cohorts. Roughly 15 rarely observed V segments, including chromosome 9 orphons, were excluded from the earlier analysis of several hundred of the donors because counts were too low. Only TCR beta chains were sequenced in this cohort, and the absence of alpha or paired-chain data limited detectable features. Because the 87-base-pair reads could not distinguish some IMGT-functional V segments, including TRBV6-2 and TRBV6-3, those segments were excluded.

Remarks on this clone: The clone's antigen remains unknown. No base qualities exist here, and no much larger clone lies one base off it.

The cohort consisted of some 670 healthy bone marrow donors. At the time of sampling, all cohort members were nominally healthy, though unrecorded immune exposures were likely present. Of the approximately 700 cohort members, some 270 had positive CMV serostatus and about 330 had negative CMV serostatus, and CMV serostatus was not recorded for the donor. A peripheral blood sample was collected from each donor, and TCR beta sequencing was performed on peripheral blood mononuclear cells. The Qiagen DNeasy Blood Extraction Kit was used to extract genomic DNA from the blood cell samples. The TCR originated in a human donor in good health. The chain uses TRBV6-5 and TRBJ2-1, with TRBD2 identical over 12 junction bases. Sequencing used PBMCs. The CDR3 corresponds to CASSYGLAGSNEQFF. At the DNA level, the sequence is TGTGCCAGCAGTTACGGACTAGCGGGGAGCAATGAGCAGTTCTTC.